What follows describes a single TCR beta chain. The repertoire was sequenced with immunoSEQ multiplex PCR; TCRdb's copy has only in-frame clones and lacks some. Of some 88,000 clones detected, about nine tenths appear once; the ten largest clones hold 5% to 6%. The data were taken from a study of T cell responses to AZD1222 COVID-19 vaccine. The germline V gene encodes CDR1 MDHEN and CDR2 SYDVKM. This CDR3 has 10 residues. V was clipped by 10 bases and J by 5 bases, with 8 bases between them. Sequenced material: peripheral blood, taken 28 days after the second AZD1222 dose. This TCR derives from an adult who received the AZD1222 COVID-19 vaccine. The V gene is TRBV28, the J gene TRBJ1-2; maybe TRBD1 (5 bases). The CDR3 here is CATTGYGYTF. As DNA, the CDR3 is TGTGCCACTACAGGTTATGGCTACACCTTC.